Given below is one T cell receptor (beta chain) in context. The CDR3 covers 12 residues. V lost 4 bases and J lost 6, with 11 bases in between. CDR1 SQVTM and CDR2 ANQGSEA come from the germline V gene. The investigators reverse transcribed all of the isolated RNA, so they sequenced expressed TCRB transcripts. Naive, central memory and regulatory T cell samples averaged around 3.3 million reads. The protocol was immunoSEQ multiplex PCR, while the TCRdb copy is restricted to in-frame clones and leaves out a portion. There are some 410,000 clones in the sample; around 14% occur only once, and about 0.04% lies in the top ten. The record originates from a study of beta chain features in type 1 diabetes.

This clonotype was sampled from a man aged 25 to 40 in good health. The J gene is TRBJ2-3, the V gene TRBV29-1; D call uncertain. The sequenced sample consisted of naive CD4+ T cells from blood. The CDR3 here is CSVASTRDTQYF. Written as DNA, the CDR3 is TGCAGCGTTGCATCTACCCGGGATACGCAGTATTTT.